Included here is one TCR beta chain sequence, with context. Its antigen is still unknown. This sample was taken from a study of T-cell memory formation after mild COVID-19. General observations from the study: Contracting CD4+ clones lay largely in CM and EM, with CD8+ ones residing in EMRA. Contracting clones from day 15 to 85 showed balanced CD4/CD8; later expanders favored CD4+. Prior to infection, memory already included some responding clones, suggesting cross-reactive memory joined.

The 5'RACE method, run with constant-segment primers, produced TCR alpha and TCR beta cDNA libraries (carrying sample barcodes and UMIs). Each CDR3 protein is one row after TCRdb ran MiXCR on the 5' RACE reads. The sample yields over 40,000 distinct CDR3 sequences, 9% to 15% seen once. CDR3 size: 14 residues. V was cut by 3 bases and J by 0 bases, with 6 bases left in between. CDR1 LNHDA and CDR2 SQIVND come from the germline V gene (reference sequence). This chain links TRBV19 with TRBJ1-3; D gene unclear. The sequence derives from a man aged 18-30 years who had mild COVID-19 (a few samples of this study predate the infection). Cell type and time point are not known. Sequences were obtained from PBMCs or a T cell subset sorted from them (not recorded which). CDR3 residues: CASSIGYSGNTIYF. In DNA form, the CDR3 reads TGTGCCAGTAGTATCGGTTACTCTGGAAACACCATATATTTT. Full variable domain (outside the CDR3, taken from reference TRBV19 and TRBJ1-3): DGGITQSPKYLFRKEGQNVTLSCEQNLNHDAMYWYRQDPGQGLRLIYYSQIVNDFQKGDIAEGYSVSREKKESFPLTVTSAQKNPTAFYLCASSIGYSGNTIYFGEGSWLTVV.